This entry describes one T cell receptor beta chain. Its antigen remains unidentified. The table came from immunoSEQ multiplex PCR; TCRdb's copy has only in-frame clones and leaves some out. This repertoire shows under 15,000 clones, around nine tenths found once; its top ten account for roughly 1.7%. This CDR3 region has 14 residues. The ends were cut back, 0 bases at V and 5 bases at J, with 10 bases in the middle. From germline, CDR1 is LGHNA and CDR2 YNFKEQ. This record belongs to a study of untreated major depressive disorder. The study's findings and limits: CD4+ T cells from depressed patients used TRBV05-01 (Vbeta 5.1) more often than controls.

The chain combines TRBV4-2 with TRBJ2-5; D call uncertain. Sequences were obtained from CD4+ T cells from PBMCs. The sequence was collected from a woman under 40 with major depressive disorder. Here the CDR3 DNA reads TGTGCCAGCAGCCAAGACGTGGGAACGGAGACCCAGTACTTC. This codes for CASSQDVGTETQYF.